Sequencing of this T cell receptor (beta chain) was carried out in a study of identical twins. Points from the study as a whole: Conclusions rested on cross-sectional statistics rather than following the same donors. Fewer insertions marked abundant cord blood beta clonotypes; young adult naive trended weakly, memory not at all.

Healthy Caucasians provided all donations. This clonotype was counted at least ten times. Its antigen is undetermined. cDNA molecules carried unique molecular identifiers, and template switching added a universal primer site. TCRdb itself ran the 5' RACE reads through MiXCR, one entry per CDR3 protein. The sample consists of roughly 290,000 distinct CDR3 sequences, more than 8% of them appearing once. In addition, the sample was reused for a study of yellow fever vaccine responses in identical twins.

The sequence came from a woman aged 18-29 years in good health. The sample consisted of CD8+ T cells sorted from blood.

CDR3 coding DNA: TGCGCCAGCAGCTTGGAACAGGAGTACGAGCAGTACTTC. The encoded protein is CASSLEQEYEQYF. This sequence joins TRBV5-1 and TRBJ2-7; a possible D gene is TRBD1 (5 bases). With 0 bases removed from V and 4 bases from J, the gap between germline ends came to 8 bases. CDR1 and CDR2 from the germline V gene are SGHRS and YFSETQ. The CDR3 covers 13 residues.